This note documents a single T cell receptor beta chain sequence. These data come from a study of cytomegalovirus exposure and HLA in healthy donors. The CDR3 length is 13 residues. Germline V gives CDR1 LNHDA, CDR2 SQIVND (reference sequence). Losses at the gene ends were 5 bases for V and 10 bases for J; bases not matched to a gene: 8. PCR amplification relied on 60 Vbeta primers (plus 13 Jbeta primers). Sequencing was performed with immunoSEQ multiplex PCR; in TCRdb, only in-frame clones are kept and a portion is missing. The sample shows about 110,000 clones, 70% to 85% of them seen only once. The specimen was PBMCs. The sequence came from a woman aged 18-29 years in good health and CMV-seronegative. The gene calls are TRBV19 and TRBJ2-1, with 7 positions matching TRBD1. CDR3 in amino acids: CASSFEQGREQFF. CDR3 DNA: TGTGCCAGTAGTTTCGAACAGGGGCGGGAGCAGTTCTTC. Drawing the rest from reference TRBV19 and TRBJ2-1, the complete variable domain is DGGITQSPKYLFRKEGQNVTLSCEQNLNHDAMYWYRQDPGQGLRLIYYSQIVNDFQKGDIAEGYSVSREKKESFPLTVTSAQKNPTAFYLCASSFEQGREQFFGPGTRLTVL.